The 13 T cell receptor beta chains given below trace back to one sample, sequenced in a study of cytomegalovirus exposure and HLA in healthy donors. 60 Vbeta and 13 Jbeta primers were used in PCR. Method: immunoSEQ multiplex PCR; TCRdb's copy keeps in-frame clones and lacks some. The data contain over 150,000 clones, about four fifths of them seen just once; the ten biggest clones take up about 13%. The sample comprised PBMCs. The receptors derive from a woman aged 45-59 years in good health and CMV-seronegative.

This clone appeared once. The rearrangement uses TRBV2 and TRBJ2-7; D is undetermined. Trimming removed 5 bases from V and 7 bases from J, with 12 bases in between. CDR1 and CDR2 (germline): SNHLY, FYNNEI. The CDR3 covers 12 residues. The CDR3 sequence is CASSQVLREQYF. In nucleotides, the CDR3 is TGTGCCAGCAGTCAGGTACTTAGGGAGCAGTACTTC.

This clone was detected once. The chain recombines TRBV7-6 with TRBJ1-2, with TRBD1 matching 9 bases. Germline-derived CDR1 and CDR2 are SGHVS and FNYEAQ. The V and J ends lost 2 bases and 4 bases, in that order; junction bases with no gene match: 5. The CDR3 runs to 15 residues. The CDR3 loop is CASSLTGGAGYGYTF. The CDR3 DNA reads TGTGCCAGCAGCTTAACAGGGGGCGCGGGCTATGGCTACACCTTC.

The rearrangement joins TRBV5-4 to TRBJ1-1; TRBD1 aligns across 7 bases. V was clipped by 5 bases and J by 0 bases; unmatched bases: 10. This CDR3 is 16 amino acids long. Germline CDR1 and CDR2: SGHNT and YYREEE (reference sequence). The CDR3 DNA reads as TGTGCCAGCAGGCACAGGACAGGCGCTATGAACACTGAAGCTTTCTTT. Its protein is CASRHRTGAMNTEAFF.

V usage is TRBV7-9 and J usage is TRBJ2-5; a weak D match, TRBD2 (7 bases). The DNA end is a closer match to TRBJ2-7, so the J assignment may be wrong. Germline CDR1 reads SEHNR; CDR2 reads FQNEAQ (reference sequence). This CDR3 spans 14 amino acids. The CDR3 DNA reads as TGTGCCAGCAGCTCCTCCGGGGGCGGGGGCGAGCAGTACTTC. It is translated as CASSSSGGGGEQYF.

The V gene is TRBV7-9, the J gene TRBJ2-7, with no clear D. With 3 bases removed from V and 7 bases from J, the gap between germline ends came to 10 bases. Germline CDR1 reads SEHNR; CDR2 reads FQNEAQ (reference sequence). This CDR3 is built from 12 residues. CDR3 coding DNA: TGTGCCAGCAGCTTCCCTACTGAGGAGCAGTACTTC. This translates into CASSFPTEEQYF.

This clone was found a few times. V usage is TRBV11-3 and J usage is TRBJ2-2; perhaps TRBD1 as D (5 bases). The germline gives CDR1 SGHNT, CDR2 YENEEA. CDR3 length equals 13 residues. V was shortened by 2 bases and J by 5 bases, with 6 bases between the two germline ends. The CDR3 here is CASSLKGTGELFF. The CDR3 DNA sequence: TGTGCCAGCAGCTTAAAGGGGACCGGGGAGCTGTTTTTT.

This chain uses TRBV6-1 with TRBJ1-1; D gene uncertain. Germline V gene data show CDR1 as MNHNS and CDR2 as SASEGT. This CDR3 has 15 residues. Deletions cut 8 bases from V and 1 base from J, with 17 bases between. The CDR3 is CASFVTGTQNTEAFF. CDR3 nucleotide sequence: TGTGCCAGCTTTGTCACGGGAACCCAGAACACTGAAGCTTTCTTT.

V usage is TRBV6-5 and J usage is TRBJ1-1; 7 nucleotides align to TRBD1. In germline, CDR1 is MNHEY, CDR2 SVGAGI. V shed 6 bases, J shed 4 bases, and the junction held 8 bases outside the gene matches. The CDR3 has 14 residues. Here the CDR3 DNA reads TGTGCCAGCAGGCAACAGGGGTTTATCACTGAAGCTTTCTTT. This encodes CASRQQGFITEAFF.

The CDR3 reads CASSTGQGGGELFF. The CDR3 DNA sequence: TGTGCCAGCAGTACGGGACAGGGCGGCGGGGAGCTGTTTTTT. This chain links TRBV6-4 with TRBJ2-2; TRBD1 agrees at 9 bases. Per germline, CDR1 MRHNA and CDR2 SNTAGT. CDR3 length: 14 amino acids. Trimming at V came to 5 bases and at J to 7 bases, leaving 5 bases not matched to a gene.

The rearrangement joins TRBV7-2 to TRBJ1-1; D perhaps matches TRBD1 (5 bases). This CDR3 spans 14 amino acids. Germline loops: CDR1 SGHTA, CDR2 FQGNSA. V was trimmed by 4 bases and J by 3 bases, leaving 12 bases between them. The DNA for the CDR3 is TGTGCCAGCAGCTCTACAGGAGGGCACACTGAAGCTTTCTTT. Its translation: CASSSTGGHTEAFF.

This clone showed up just a few times. This chain joins TRBV28 and TRBJ1-1; 8 bases match TRBD1. The germline gives CDR1 MDHEN, CDR2 SYDVKM. The CDR3 is 14 amino acids. J was trimmed by 11 bases and V by 5 bases; bases with no gene match: 13. The CDR3, as DNA: TGTGCCAGCAGTCCCGGACAGGGAAGGTTTTACGCTTTCTTT. As protein: CASSPGQGRFYAFF.

The chain is built from TRBV5-1 and TRBJ2-3; 16 bases are a match to TRBD2. Trimming took 7 bases from V and 3 from J; bases not matched to a gene: 2. The CDR3 extends over 15 amino acids. Germline V gene sequence: CDR1 SGHRS, CDR2 YFSETQ. The CDR3 bases are TGCGCCAGCGGGACTAGCGGGGGGGCAACAGATACGCAGTATTTT. Its translation is CASGTSGGATDTQYF.

CDR3: CASSSSVDTQYF. CDR3 bases: TGTGCCAGTAGTAGCTCGGTTGATACGCAGTATTTT. This chain links TRBV19 with TRBJ2-3; D remains unclear. Trimming cost V 4 bases and J 6 bases, with 8 bases left between them. Germline V gene sequence: CDR1 LNHDA, CDR2 SQIVND (reference sequence). CDR3 length: 12 residues.